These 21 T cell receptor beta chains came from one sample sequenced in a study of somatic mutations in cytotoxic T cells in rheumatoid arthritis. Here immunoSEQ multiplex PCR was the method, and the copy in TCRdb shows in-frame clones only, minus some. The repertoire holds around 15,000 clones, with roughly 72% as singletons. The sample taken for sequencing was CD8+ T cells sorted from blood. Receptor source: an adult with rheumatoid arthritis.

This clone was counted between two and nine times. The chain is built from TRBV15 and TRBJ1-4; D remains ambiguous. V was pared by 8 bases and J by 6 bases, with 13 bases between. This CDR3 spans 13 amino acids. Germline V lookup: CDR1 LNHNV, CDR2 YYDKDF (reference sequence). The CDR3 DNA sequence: TGTGCCACCGCAAATCGAAGGGATGAAAAACTGTTTTTT. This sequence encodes CATANRRDEKLFF. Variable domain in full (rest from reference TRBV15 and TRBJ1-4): DAMVIQNPRYQVTQFGKPVTLSCSQTLNHNVMYWYQQKSSQAPKLLFHYYDKDFNNEADTPDNFQSRRPNTSFCFLDIRSPGLGDTAMYLCATANRRDEKLFFGSGTQLSVL.

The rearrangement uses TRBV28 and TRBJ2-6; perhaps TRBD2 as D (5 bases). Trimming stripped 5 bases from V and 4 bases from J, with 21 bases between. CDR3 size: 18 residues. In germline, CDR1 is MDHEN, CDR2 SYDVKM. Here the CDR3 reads CASSNPSGRAVGANVLTF. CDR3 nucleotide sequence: TGTGCCAGCAGTAACCCCAGCGGCCGAGCAGTGGGGGCCAACGTCCTGACTTTC.

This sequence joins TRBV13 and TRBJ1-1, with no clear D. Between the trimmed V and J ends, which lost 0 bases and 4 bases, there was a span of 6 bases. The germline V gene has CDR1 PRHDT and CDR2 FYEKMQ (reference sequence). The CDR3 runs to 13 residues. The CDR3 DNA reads TGTGCCAGCAGCTTAGGCCGCGGCACTGAAGCTTTCTTT. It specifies CASSLGRGTEAFF. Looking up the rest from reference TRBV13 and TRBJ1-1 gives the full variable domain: AAGVIQSPRHLIKEKRETATLKCYPIPRHDTVYWYQQGPGQDPQFLISFYEKMQSDKGSIPDRFSAQQFSDYHSELNMSSLELGDSALYFCASSLGRGTEAFFGQGTRLTVV.

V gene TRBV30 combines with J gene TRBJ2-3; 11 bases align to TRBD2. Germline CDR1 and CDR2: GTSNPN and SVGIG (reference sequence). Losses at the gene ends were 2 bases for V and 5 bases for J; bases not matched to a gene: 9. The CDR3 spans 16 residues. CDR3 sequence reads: CAWSIVAGGLRDTQYF. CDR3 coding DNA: TGTGCCTGGAGTATTGTAGCGGGGGGGCTGAGAGATACGCAGTATTTT.

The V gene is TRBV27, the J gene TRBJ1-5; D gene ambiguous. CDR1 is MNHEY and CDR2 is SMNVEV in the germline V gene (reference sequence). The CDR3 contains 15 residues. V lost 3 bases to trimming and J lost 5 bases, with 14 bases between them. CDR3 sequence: CASSLSGFGHQPQHF. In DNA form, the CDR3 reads TGTGCCAGCAGTTTGTCCGGGTTCGGCCATCAGCCCCAGCATTTT.

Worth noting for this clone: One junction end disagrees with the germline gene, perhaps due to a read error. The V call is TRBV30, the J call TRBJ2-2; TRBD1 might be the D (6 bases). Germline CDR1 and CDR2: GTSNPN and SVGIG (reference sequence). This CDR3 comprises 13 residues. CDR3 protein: CAWSDGTHRGAVF. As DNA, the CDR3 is TGTGCCTGGAGTGATGGGACACACCGGGGAGCTGTTTTT. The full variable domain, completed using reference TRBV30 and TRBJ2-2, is SQTIHQWPATLVQPVGSPLSLECTVEGTSNPNLYWYRQAAGRGLQLLFYSVGIGQISSEVPQNLSASRPQDRQFILSSKKLLLSDSGFYLCAWSDGTHRGAVFGEGSRLTVL.

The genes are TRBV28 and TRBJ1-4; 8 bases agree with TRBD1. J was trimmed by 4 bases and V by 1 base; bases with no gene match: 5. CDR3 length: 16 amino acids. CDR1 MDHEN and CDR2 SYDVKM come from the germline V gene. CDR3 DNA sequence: TGTGCCAGCAGTTTATTTGGGGGACAGGATAATGAAAAACTGTTTTTT. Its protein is CASSLFGGQDNEKLFF.

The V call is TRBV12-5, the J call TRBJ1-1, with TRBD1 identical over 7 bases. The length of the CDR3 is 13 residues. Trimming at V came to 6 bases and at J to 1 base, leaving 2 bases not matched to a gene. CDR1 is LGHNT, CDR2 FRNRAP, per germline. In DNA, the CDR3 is TGTGCTAGTGGACAGGGGTCGAACACTGAAGCTTTCTTT. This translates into CASGQGSNTEAFF.

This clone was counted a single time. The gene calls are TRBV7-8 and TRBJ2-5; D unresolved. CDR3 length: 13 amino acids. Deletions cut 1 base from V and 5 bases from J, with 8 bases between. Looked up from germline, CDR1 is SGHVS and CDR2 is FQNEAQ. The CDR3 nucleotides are TGTGCCAGCAGCTTAGATAGTTTTGAGACCCAGTACTTC. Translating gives CASSLDSFETQYF.

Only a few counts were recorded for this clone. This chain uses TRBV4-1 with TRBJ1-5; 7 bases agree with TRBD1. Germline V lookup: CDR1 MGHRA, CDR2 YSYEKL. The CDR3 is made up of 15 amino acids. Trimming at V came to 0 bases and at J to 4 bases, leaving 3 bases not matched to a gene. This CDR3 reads CASSQEPGGNQPQHF. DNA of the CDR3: TGCGCCAGCAGCCAAGAACCAGGGGGTAATCAGCCCCAGCATTTT.

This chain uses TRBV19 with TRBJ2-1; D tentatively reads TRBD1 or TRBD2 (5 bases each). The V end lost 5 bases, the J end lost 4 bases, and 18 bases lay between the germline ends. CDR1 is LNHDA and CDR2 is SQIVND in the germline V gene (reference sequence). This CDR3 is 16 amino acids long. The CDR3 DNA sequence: TGTGCCAGTAGTGCACTGGGACCAGCAACTTACAATGAGCAGTTCTTC. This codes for CASSALGPATYNEQFF.

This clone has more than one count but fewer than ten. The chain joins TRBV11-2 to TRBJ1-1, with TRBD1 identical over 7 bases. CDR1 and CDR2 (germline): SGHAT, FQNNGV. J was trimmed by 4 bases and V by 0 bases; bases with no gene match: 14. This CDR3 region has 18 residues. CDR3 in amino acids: CASSLENWDSFLFTEAFF. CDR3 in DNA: TGTGCCAGCAGCTTAGAGAATTGGGACAGCTTCTTGTTCACTGAAGCTTTCTTT.

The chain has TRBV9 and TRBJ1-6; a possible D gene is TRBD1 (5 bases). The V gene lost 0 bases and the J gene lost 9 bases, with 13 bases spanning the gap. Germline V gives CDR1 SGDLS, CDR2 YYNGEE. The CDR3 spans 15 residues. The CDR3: CASSVDVTGLSPLHF. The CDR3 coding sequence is TGTGCCAGCAGCGTAGATGTCACAGGCCTTTCACCCCTCCACTTT.

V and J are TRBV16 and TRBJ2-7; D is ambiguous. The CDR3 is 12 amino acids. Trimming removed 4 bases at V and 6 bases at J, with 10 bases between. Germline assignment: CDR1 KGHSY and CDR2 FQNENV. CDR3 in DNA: TGTGCCAGCAGCCCGAAGTCGGGCGAGCAGTACTTC. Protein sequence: CASSPKSGEQYF.

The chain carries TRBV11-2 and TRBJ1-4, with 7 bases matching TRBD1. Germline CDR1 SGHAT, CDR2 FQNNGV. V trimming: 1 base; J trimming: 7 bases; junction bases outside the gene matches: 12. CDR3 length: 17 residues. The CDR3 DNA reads TGTGCCAGCAGCTTAGGATCGGCAGGGGGAAGCCGTGAAAAACTGTTTTTT. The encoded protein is CASSLGSAGGSREKLFF.

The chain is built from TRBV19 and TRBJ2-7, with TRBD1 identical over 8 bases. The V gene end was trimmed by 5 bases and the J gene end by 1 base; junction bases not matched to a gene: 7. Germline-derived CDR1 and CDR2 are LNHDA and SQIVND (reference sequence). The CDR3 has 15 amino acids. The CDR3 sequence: CASSATGGLSYEQYF. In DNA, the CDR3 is TGTGCCAGTAGTGCCACAGGGGGGTTGTCCTACGAGCAGTACTTC.

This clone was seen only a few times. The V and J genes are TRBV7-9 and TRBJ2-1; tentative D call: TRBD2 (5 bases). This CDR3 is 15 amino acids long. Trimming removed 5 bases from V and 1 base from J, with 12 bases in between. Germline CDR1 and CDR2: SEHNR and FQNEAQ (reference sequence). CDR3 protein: CASSDVLVSYNEQFF. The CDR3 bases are TGTGCCAGCAGCGACGTACTAGTTTCCTACAATGAGCAGTTCTTC.

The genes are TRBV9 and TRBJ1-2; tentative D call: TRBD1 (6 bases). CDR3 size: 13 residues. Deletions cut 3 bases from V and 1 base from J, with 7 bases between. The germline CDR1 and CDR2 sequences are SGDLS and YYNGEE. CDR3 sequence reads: CASSAQGNYGYTF. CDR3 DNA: TGTGCCAGCAGCGCACAGGGTAACTATGGCTACACCTTC.

This chain's CDR3 is CAWSEATVNYGYTF. The CDR3 DNA is TGTGCCTGGAGTGAGGCGACTGTTAACTATGGCTACACCTTC. The chain employs TRBV30 and TRBJ1-2; D is uncertain. Trimming took 1 base from V and 1 from J, leaving 10 bases between them. CDR1 is GTSNPN, CDR2 SVGIG, per germline (reference sequence). The CDR3 runs to 14 residues.

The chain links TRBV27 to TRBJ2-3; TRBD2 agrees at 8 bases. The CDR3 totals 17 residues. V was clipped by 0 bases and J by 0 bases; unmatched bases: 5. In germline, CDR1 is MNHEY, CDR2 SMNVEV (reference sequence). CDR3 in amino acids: CASSLSAAGVSTDTQYF. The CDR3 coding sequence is TGTGCCAGCAGTTTATCGGCAGCGGGGGTTAGCACAGATACGCAGTATTTT.

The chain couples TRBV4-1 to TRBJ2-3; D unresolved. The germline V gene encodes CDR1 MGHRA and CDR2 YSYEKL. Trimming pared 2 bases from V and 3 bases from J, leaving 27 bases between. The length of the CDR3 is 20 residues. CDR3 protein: CASSQQTPMPGHDRTDTQYF. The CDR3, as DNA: TGCGCCAGCAGCCAACAAACCCCCATGCCGGGCCACGACCGGACAGATACGCAGTATTTT.